The 6 T cell receptor beta chains in this list originate from one sample, sequenced in a study of shared clonotypes between healthy human individuals. In the naive CD8 group, cells lacked CD45RO and were positively selected for CCR7, so terminally differentiated effector memory CD45RA+ cells were left out. Clones were read by immunoSEQ multiplex PCR, and TCRdb kept only the in-frame ones, dropping some. The table has about 580,000 clones, 95% to 98% seen once. The sample was naive CD8+ T cells sorted from blood. These receptor sequences come from a man in his thirties or forties in good health.

The chain joins TRBV27 to TRBJ1-1, with D unresolved. Germline values: CDR1 MNHEY, CDR2 SMNVEV (reference sequence). Trimming cost V 8 bases and J 1 base, with 14 bases left between them. The CDR3 totals 14 residues. The CDR3 region is CASRSGRQNTEAFF. CDR3 in DNA: TGTGCCAGCCGATCCGGGCGGCAGAACACTGAAGCTTTCTTT.

V is TRBV28 and J is TRBJ2-7, with D maybe TRBD1 (5 bases). The CDR3 totals 16 residues. The germline V gene has CDR1 MDHEN and CDR2 SYDVKM. Trimming stripped 3 bases from V and 0 bases from J, with 15 bases between. The CDR3 is CASSFDGHASSYEQYF. Here the CDR3 DNA reads TGTGCCAGCAGTTTTGACGGACACGCAAGCTCCTACGAGCAGTACTTC.

The chain is built from TRBV23-1 and TRBJ1-5; D ambiguous. TRBV23-1 is given ORF status, its function remaining uncertain. V was shortened by 0 bases and J by 6 bases, with 24 bases between the two germline ends. This CDR3 has 19 residues. The CDR3 spells CASSQSVESRGGMCQPQHF. The CDR3, as DNA: TGCGCCAGCAGTCAATCGGTAGAATCGCGGGGAGGGATGTGTCAGCCCCAGCATTTT.

This chain links TRBV25-1 with TRBJ1-4, with D maybe TRBD1 (6 bases). Germline V lookup: CDR1 MGHDK, CDR2 SYGVNS. V was pared by 3 bases and J by 4 bases, with 12 bases between. The CDR3 contains 15 residues. CDR3 sequence (DNA): TGTGCCAGCAGTGACTATGGGGGGCTTAATGAAAAACTGTTTTTT. Translated: CASSDYGGLNEKLFF.

J is TRBJ2-7 and V is TRBV27; no clear D. The CDR3 runs to 14 residues. The ends were cut back, 5 bases at V and 3 bases at J, with 14 bases in the middle. Germline CDR1 MNHEY, CDR2 SMNVEV (reference sequence). In nucleotides, the CDR3 is TGTGCCAGCAGTCCTGAGGCAGGACGCTACGAGCAGTACTTC. It yields the protein CASSPEAGRYEQYF.

This clone showed up just once. In the same sample, other DNA sequences code for this CDR3. The chain has TRBV29-1 and TRBJ2-7; TRBD2 aligns across 11 bases. CDR3 length equals 13 residues. V gave up 5 bases and J gave up 3 bases; unmatched junction bases: 3. The V gene's germline CDR1 is SQVTM and CDR2 ANQGSEA. The CDR3 loop is CSVRLAGGYEQYF. CDR3 coding DNA: TGCAGCGTTCGCCTAGCGGGAGGCTACGAGCAGTACTTC.